This T cell receptor (beta chain) stems from a study of PD-L1 blockade in urothelial cancer. Method: immunoSEQ multiplex PCR; TCRdb's copy keeps in-frame clones and lacks some. The data hold around 48,000 clones, with 70% to 90% observed a single time. This clone was recorded a few times. As for time point: peripheral blood 6 weeks after treatment start. Pretreatment sampling and on-treatment sampling together yielded between 1 and 8 samples for each patient. CDR3 length: 16 amino acids. Germline V gene sequence: CDR1 SGHRS, CDR2 YFSETQ. V shed 4 bases and J 6 bases; nucleotides not matched to a gene: 7.

The chain links TRBV5-1 to TRBJ2-1; 13 bases agree with TRBD2. The sequence was collected from a man between 60 and 75 years old with urothelial cancer. Sequencing used PBMCs, obtained around atezolizumab (anti-PD-L1) treatment. The DNA of the CDR3 is TGCGCCAGCAGCCCGACAGGACTAGCGGGGGTCAATGAGCAGTTCTTC. Protein sequence: CASSPTGLAGVNEQFF.